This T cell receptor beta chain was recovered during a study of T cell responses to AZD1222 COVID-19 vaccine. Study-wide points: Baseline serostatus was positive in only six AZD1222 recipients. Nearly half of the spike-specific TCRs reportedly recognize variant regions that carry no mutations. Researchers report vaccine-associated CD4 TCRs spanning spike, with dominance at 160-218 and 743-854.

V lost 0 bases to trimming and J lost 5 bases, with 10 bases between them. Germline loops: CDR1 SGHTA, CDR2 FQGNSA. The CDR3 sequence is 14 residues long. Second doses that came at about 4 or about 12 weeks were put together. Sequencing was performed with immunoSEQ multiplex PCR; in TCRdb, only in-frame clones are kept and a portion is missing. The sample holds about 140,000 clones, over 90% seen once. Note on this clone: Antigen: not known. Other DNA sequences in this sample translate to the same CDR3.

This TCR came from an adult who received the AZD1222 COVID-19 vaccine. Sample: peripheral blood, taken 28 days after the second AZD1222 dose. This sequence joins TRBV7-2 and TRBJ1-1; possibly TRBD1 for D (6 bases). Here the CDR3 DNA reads TGTGCCAGCAGCTTAGCAGGGGGTGGGACTGAAGCTTTCTTT. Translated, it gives CASSLAGGGTEAFF.